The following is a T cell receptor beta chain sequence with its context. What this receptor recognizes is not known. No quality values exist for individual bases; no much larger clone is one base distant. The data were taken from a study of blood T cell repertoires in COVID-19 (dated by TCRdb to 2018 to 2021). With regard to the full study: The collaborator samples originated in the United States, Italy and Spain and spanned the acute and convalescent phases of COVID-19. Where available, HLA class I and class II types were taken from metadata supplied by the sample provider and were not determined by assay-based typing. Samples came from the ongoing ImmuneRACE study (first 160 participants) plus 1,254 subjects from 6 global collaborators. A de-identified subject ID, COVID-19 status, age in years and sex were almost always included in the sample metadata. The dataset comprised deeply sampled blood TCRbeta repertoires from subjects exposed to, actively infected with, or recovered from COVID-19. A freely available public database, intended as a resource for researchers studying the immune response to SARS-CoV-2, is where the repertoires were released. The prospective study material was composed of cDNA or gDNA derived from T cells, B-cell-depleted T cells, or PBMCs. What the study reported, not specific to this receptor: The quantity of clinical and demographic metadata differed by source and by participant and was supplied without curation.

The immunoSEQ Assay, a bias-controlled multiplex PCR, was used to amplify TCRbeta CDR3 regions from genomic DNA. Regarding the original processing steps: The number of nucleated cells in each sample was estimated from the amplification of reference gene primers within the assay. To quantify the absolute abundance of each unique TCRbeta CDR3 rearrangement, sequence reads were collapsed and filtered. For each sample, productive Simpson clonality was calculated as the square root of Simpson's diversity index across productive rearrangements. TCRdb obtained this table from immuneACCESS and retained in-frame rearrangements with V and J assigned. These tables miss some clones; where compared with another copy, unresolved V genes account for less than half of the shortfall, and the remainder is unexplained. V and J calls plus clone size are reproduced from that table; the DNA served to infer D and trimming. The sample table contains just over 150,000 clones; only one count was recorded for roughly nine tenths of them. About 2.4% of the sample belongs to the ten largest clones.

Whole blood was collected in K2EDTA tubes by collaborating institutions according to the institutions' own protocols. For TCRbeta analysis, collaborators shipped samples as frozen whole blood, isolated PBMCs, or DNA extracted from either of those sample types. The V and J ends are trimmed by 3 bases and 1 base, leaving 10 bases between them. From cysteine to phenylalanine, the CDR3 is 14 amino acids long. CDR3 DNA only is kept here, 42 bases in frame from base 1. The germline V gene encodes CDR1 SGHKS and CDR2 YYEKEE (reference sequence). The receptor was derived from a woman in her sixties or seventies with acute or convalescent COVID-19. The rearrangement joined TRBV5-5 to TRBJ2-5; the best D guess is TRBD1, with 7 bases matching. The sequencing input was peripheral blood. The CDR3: CASSWRDSQETQYF. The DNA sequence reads TGTGCCAGCAGCTGGAGGGACAGCCAAGAGACCCAGTACTTC.